This record covers a single T cell receptor beta chain. Antigen: not known. This entry belongs to a study of blood T cells in healthy people across ages. Study-wide results and caveats: Because sorting was not performed, PBMCs prevented conclusive naive versus antigen-experienced comparison.

Deletions cut 0 bases from V and 0 bases from J, with 13 bases between. Germline CDR1 is MGHRA and CDR2 is YSYEKL. The CDR3 spans 17 residues. Using a J-beta primer mix together with a sample-barcoded 5' primer, a second PCR was run for about 7 to 12 cycles. MiXCR, applied by TCRdb to the 5' RACE reads, yields one record per CDR3 protein. The profile shows over 1,200,000 distinct CDR3 sequences, approximately 59% of them singletons. V usage is TRBV4-1 and J usage is TRBJ2-3; a possible D gene is TRBD2 (5 bases). The specimen was blood. The source is a man aged 18 to 35 in good health. The CDR3 coding sequence is TGCGCCAGCAGCCAAGATAGTCCGGGAACTAGCACAGATACGCAGTATTTT. Protein: CASSQDSPGTSTDTQYF.